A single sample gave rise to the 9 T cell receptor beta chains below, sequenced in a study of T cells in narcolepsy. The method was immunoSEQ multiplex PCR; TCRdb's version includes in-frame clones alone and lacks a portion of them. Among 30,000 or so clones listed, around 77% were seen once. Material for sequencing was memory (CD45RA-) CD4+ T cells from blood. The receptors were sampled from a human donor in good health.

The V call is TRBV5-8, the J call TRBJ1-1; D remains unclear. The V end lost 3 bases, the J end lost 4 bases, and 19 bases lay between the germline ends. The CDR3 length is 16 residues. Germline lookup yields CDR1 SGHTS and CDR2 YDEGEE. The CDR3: CASSSMNTRDFTEAFF. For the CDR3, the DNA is TGTGCCAGCAGCTCAATGAACACTCGAGATTTCACTGAAGCTTTCTTT.

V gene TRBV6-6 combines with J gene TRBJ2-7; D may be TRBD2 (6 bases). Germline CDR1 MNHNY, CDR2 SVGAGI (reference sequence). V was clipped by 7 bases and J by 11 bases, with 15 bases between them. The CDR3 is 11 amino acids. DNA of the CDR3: TGTGCCAGCAAACGGGAGAGCGGCGAGTACTTC. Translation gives CASKRESGEYF.

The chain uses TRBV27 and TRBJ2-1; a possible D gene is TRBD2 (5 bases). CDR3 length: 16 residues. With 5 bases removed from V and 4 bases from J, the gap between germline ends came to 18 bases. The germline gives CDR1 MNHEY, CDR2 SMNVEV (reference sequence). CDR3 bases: TGTGCCAGCAGTCCGCCCCCACTAGTGTCTTACAATGAGCAGTTCTTC. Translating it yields CASSPPPLVSYNEQFF.

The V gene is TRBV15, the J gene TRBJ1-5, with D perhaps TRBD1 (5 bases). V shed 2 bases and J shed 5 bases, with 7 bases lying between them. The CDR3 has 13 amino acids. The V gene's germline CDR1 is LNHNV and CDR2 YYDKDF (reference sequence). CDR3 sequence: CATSRQGYQPQHF. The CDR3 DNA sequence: TGTGCCACCAGCAGACAGGGATATCAGCCCCAGCATTTT.

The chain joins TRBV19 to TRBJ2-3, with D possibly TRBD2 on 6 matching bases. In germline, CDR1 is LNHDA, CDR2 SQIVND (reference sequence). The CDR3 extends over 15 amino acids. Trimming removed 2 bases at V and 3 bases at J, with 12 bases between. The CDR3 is CASSIIVSGTDTQYF. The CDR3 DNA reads TGTGCCAGTAGTATAATCGTTAGCGGTACAGATACGCAGTATTTT. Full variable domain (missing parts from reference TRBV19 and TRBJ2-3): DGGITQSPKYLFRKEGQNVTLSCEQNLNHDAMYWYRQDPGQGLRLIYYSQIVNDFQKGDIAEGYSVSREKKESFPLTVTSAQKNPTAFYLCASSIIVSGTDTQYFGPGTRLTVL.

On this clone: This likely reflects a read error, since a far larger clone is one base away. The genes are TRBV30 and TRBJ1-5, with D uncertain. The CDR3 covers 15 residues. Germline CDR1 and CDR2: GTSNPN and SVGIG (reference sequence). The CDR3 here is CACSVGQYSNQPQHF. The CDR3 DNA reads TGTGCCTGTAGTGTTGGGCAGTATAGCAATCAGCCCCAGCATTTT.

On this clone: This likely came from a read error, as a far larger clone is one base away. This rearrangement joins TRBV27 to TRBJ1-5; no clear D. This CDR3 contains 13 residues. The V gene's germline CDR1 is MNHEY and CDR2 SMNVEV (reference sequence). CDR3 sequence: CAISLRGNQPQHF. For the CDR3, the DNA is TGTGCCATCAGTTTACGCGGCAATCAGCCCCAGCATTTT.

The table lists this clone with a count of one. CDR3 amino acids: CASSLRDSRELAKNIQYF. The CDR3 DNA reads TGCGCCAGCAGCTTGCGGGACAGTAGAGAGCTAGCCAAAAACATTCAGTACTTC. The J gene is TRBJ2-4, the V gene TRBV5-1; TRBD1 matches 7 bases. Germline CDR1 SGHRS, CDR2 YFSETQ. J lost 0 bases, V lost 1 base, and 10 bases had no gene match. This CDR3 comprises 18 residues.

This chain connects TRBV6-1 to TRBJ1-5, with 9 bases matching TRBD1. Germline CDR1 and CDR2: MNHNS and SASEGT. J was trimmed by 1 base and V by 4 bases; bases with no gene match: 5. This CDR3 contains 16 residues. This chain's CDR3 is CASSARTGVSNQPQHF. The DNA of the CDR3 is TGTGCCAGCAGTGCCCGGACAGGGGTGAGCAATCAGCCCCAGCATTTT.